The present T cell receptor beta chain was sequenced within a study of T-cell reconstitution after alpha-beta-depleted transplantation in children. The TCRbeta library was prepared with unique molecular identifiers. MiXCR was run by TCRdb on the PCR reads, yielding one entry per CDR3 protein. The table shows 700,000 to 950,000 distinct CDR3 sequences, with 16% occurring only once. On this clonotype itself: The antigen is undetermined.

General study findings and limits: It was reported that alpha-beta T cells came from several hundred expanded graft clones (about two months after transplant). It was newly produced T cells that mostly accounted for T-cell counts and diversity one year after transplant. Surviving recipient T cells and intrathymic progenitors accounted for some patients' high TCRbeta diversity at day 60.

The junction had 7 bases not matched to a gene; V was cut back by 4 bases and J by 7 bases. The CDR3 covers 16 residues. The V gene's germline CDR1 is MNHEY and CDR2 SVGAGI. The chain joins TRBV6-5 to TRBJ2-1, with TRBD2 matching 13 bases. Source: PBMCs, mostly from graft donor cells, taken 360 days after TCRalphabeta/CD19-depleted stem cell transplant. The source of this sequence is a male patient aged 10-17 years who had a stem cell transplant for acute lymphoblastic leukemia, so the T cells may come from the graft donor. CDR3 in amino acids: CASSSKLAGGPNEQFF. CDR3 coding DNA: TGTGCCAGCAGTTCCAAACTAGCGGGAGGGCCTAATGAGCAGTTCTTC.